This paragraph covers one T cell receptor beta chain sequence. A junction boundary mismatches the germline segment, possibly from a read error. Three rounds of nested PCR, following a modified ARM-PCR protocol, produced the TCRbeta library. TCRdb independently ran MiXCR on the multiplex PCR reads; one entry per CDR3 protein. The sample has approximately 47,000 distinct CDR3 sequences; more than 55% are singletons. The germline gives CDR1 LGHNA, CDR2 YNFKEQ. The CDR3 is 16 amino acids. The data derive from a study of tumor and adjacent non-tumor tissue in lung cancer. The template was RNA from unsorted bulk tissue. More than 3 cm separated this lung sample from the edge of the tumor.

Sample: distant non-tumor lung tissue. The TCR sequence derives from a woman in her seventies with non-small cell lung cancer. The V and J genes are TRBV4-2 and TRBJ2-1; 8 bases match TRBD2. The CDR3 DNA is TGTGCCAGCAGTCAAGATGGGCTAGCGGGCTACAGTGAGCAGTTCTTC. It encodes CASSQDGLAGYSEQFF.